This T cell receptor (beta chain) was retrieved from a study of T cell repertoires in cytomegalovirus infection. This clonotype was seen at least ten times. What it recognizes is unknown. MiXCR, run by TCRdb on the reads, gives a single entry per CDR3 protein. The table records approximately 110,000 distinct CDR3 sequences, over 9.5% of them present only once. This CDR3 spans 12 amino acids. V gave up 5 bases and J gave up 5 bases, with 7 bases separating them. Germline lookup yields CDR1 MDHEN and CDR2 SYDVKM. This chain joins TRBV28 and TRBJ1-5; D call uncertain. The clonotype originates from a human donor in good health (CMV status not recorded). Some clones in this sample may be carry-over from other donors' samples. Sequences were obtained from PBMCs, sequenced either directly or after in vitro stimulation (not recorded which). DNA for the CDR3: TGTGCCAGCAGTCTCGTATATCAGCCCCAGCATTTT. Amino acid sequence: CASSLVYQPQHF.